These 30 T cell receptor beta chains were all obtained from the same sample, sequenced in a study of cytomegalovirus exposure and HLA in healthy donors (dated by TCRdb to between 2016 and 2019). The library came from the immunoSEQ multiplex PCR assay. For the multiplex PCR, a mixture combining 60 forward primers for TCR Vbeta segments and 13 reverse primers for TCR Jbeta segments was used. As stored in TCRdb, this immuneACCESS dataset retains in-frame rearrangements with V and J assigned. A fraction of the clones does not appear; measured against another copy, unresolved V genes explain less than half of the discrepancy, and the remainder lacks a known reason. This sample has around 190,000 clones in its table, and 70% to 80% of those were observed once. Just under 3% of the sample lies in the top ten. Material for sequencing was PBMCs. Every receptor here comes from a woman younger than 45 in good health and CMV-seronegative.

The DNA of the CDR3 is TGTGCCAGCCGACGAGGGGGAAGCGGGAGTACGCAGTATTTT. Its protein product is CASRRGGSGSTQYF. The gene calls are TRBV2 and TRBJ2-3; 8 bases match TRBD2. Per germline, CDR1 SNHLY and CDR2 FYNNEI. V lost 8 bases and J lost 8; bases outside the gene matches: 12. The CDR3 is made up of 14 amino acids.

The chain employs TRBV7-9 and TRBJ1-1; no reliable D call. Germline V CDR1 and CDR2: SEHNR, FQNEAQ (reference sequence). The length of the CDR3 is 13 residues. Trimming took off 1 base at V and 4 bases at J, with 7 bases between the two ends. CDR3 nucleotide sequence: TGTGCCAGCAGCTTAGGGGCTGGCACTGAAGCTTTCTTT. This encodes CASSLGAGTEAFF.

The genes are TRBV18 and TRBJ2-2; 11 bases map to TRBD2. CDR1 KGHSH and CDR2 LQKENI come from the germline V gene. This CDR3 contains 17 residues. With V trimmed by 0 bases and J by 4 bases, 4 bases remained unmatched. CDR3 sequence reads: CASSPPSLAGGTGELFF. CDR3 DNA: TGTGCCAGCTCACCACCCTCCCTAGCGGGGGGCACCGGGGAGCTGTTTTTT.

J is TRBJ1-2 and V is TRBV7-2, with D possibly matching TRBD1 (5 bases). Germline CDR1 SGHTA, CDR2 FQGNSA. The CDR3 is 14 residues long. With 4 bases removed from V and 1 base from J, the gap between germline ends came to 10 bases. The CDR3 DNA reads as TGTGCCAGCAGCTCCCAGGGATTTAACTATGGCTACACCTTC. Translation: CASSSQGFNYGYTF.

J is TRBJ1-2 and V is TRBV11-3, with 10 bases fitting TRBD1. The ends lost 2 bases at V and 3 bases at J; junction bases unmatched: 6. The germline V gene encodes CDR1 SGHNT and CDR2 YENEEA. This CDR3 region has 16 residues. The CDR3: CASSLKTGGSYYGYTF. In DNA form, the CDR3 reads TGTGCCAGCAGCTTAAAGACAGGGGGCTCGTACTATGGCTACACCTTC.

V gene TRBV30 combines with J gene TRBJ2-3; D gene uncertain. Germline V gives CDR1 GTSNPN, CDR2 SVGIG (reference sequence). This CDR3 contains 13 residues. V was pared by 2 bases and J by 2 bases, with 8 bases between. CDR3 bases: TGTGCCTGGAGTCACGGTTTCACAGATACGCAGTATTTT. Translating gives CAWSHGFTDTQYF. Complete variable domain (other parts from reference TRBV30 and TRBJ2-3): SQTIHQWPATLVQPVGSPLSLECTVEGTSNPNLYWYRQAAGRGLQLLFYSVGIGQISSEVPQNLSASRPQDRQFILSSKKLLLSDSGFYLCAWSHGFTDTQYFGPGTRLTVL.

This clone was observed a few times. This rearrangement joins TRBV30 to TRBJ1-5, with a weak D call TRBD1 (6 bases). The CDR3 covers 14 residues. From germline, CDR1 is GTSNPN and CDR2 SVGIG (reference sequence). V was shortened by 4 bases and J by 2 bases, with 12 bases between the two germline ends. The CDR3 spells CAWKQGFGNQPQHF. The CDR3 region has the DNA TGTGCCTGGAAACAGGGATTTGGCAATCAGCCCCAGCATTTT.

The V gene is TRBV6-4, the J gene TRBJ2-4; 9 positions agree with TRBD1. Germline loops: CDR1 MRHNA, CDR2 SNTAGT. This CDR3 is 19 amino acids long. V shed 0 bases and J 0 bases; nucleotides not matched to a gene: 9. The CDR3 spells CASSDSGQGSSLAKNIQYF. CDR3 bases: TGTGCCAGCAGTGACTCAGGACAGGGGTCGTCACTAGCCAAAAACATTCAGTACTTC.

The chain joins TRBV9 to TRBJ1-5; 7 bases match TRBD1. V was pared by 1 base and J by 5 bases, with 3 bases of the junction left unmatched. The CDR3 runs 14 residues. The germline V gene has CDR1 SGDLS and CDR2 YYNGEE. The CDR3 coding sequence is TGTGCCAGCAGCGTAACAGGGACAGATCAGCCCCAGCATTTT. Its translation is CASSVTGTDQPQHF.

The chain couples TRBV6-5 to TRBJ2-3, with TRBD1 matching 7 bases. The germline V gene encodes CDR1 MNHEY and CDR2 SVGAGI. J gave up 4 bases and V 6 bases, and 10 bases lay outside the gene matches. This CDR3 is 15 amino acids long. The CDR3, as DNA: TGTGCCAGCAGCCATGAGGGGGCCTTAGCAGATACGCAGTATTTT. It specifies CASSHEGALADTQYF.

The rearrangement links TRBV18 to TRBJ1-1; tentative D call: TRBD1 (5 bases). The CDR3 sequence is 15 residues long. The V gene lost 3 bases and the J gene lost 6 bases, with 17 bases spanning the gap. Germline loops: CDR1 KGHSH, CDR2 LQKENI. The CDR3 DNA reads TGTGCCAGCTCACCGACAGTCGGACTAGAATCTGAAGCTTTCTTT. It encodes CASSPTVGLESEAFF. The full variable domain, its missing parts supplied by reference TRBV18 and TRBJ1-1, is NAGVMQNPRHLVRRRGQEARLRCSPMKGHSHVYWYRQLPEEGLKFMVYLQKENIIDESGMPKERFSAEFPKEGPSILRIQQVVRGDSAAYFCASSPTVGLESEAFFGQGTRLTVV.

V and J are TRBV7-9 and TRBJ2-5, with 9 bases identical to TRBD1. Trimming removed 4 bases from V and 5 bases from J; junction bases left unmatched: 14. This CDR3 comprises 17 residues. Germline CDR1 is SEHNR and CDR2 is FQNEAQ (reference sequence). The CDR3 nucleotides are TGTGCCAGCAGCTCTATCCTGGGGGACAGGGTACTGGAGACCCAGTACTTC. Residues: CASSSILGDRVLETQYF.

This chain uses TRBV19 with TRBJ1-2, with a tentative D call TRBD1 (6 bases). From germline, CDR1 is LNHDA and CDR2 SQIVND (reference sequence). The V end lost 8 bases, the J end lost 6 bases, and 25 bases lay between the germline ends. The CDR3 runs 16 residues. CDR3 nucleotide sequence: TGTGCCAGTGGGGGTATTCGGGACAACACTGTCCATGGCTACACCTTC. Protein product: CASGGIRDNTVHGYTF.

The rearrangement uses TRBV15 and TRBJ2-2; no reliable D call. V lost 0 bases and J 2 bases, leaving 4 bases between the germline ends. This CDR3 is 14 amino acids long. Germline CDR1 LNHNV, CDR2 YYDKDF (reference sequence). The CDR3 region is CATSRDLNTGELFF. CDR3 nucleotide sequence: TGTGCCACCAGCAGAGATCTAAACACCGGGGAGCTGTTTTTT. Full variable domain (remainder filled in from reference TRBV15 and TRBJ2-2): DAMVIQNPRYQVTQFGKPVTLSCSQTLNHNVMYWYQQKSSQAPKLLFHYYDKDFNNEADTPDNFQSRRPNTSFCFLDIRSPGLGDTAMYLCATSRDLNTGELFFGEGSRLTVL.

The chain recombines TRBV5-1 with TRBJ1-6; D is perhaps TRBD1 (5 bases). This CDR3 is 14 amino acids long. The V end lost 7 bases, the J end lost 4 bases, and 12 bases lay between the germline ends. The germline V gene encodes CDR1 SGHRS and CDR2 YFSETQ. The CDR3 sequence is CASRGDRYNSPLHF. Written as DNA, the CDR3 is TGCGCCAGCCGGGGGGACCGTTATAATTCACCCCTCCACTTT.

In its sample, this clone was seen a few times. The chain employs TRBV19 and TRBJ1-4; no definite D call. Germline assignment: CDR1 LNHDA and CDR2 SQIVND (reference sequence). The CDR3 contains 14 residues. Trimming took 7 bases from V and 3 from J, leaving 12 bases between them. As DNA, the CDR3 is TGTGCCAGTAATCTCGGGAGCTCTAATGAAAAACTGTTTTTT. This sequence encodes CASNLGSSNEKLFF.

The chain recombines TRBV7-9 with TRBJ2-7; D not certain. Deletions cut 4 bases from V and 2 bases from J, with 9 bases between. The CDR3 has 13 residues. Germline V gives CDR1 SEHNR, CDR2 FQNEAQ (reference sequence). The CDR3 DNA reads TGTGCCAGCAGCTCCGCGAAACCCTACGAGCAGTACTTC. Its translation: CASSSAKPYEQYF. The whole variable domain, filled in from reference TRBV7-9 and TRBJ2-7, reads DTGVSQNPRHKITKRGQNVTFRCDPISEHNRLYWYRQTLGQGPEFLTYFQNEAQLEKSRLLSDRFSAERPKGSFSTLEIQRTEQGDSAMYLCASSSAKPYEQYFGPGTRLTVT.

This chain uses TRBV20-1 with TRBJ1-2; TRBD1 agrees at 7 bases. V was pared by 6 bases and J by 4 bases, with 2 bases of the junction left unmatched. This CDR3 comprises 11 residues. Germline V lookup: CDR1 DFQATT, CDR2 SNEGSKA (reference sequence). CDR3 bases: TGCAGTGCCCAGGGGGGCTATGGCTACACCTTC. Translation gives CSAQGGYGYTF.

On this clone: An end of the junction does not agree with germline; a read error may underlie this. In DNA, the CDR3 is TGTGCCTGGAGTCCAAGGGGCCATGGCTACCCCTTC. It translates to CAWSPRGHGYPF. The rearrangement joins TRBV30 to TRBJ1-2; D might be TRBD1 (5 bases). Per the germline V gene, CDR1 is GTSNPN and CDR2 is SVGIG (reference sequence). This CDR3 spans 12 amino acids.

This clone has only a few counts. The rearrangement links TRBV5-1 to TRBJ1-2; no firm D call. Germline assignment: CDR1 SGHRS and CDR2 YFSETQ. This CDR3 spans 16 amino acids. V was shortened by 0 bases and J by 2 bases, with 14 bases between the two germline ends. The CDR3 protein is CASSLAVRYPNYGYTF. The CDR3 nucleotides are TGCGCCAGCAGCTTGGCCGTTAGATATCCCAACTATGGCTACACCTTC.

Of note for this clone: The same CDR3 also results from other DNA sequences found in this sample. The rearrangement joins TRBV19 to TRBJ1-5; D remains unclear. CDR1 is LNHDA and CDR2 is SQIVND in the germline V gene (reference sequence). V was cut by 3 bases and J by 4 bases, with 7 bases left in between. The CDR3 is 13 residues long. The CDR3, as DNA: TGTGCCAGTAGTATTTGGAGAAATCAGCCCCAGCATTTT. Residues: CASSIWRNQPQHF. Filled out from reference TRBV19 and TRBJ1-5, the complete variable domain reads DGGITQSPKYLFRKEGQNVTLSCEQNLNHDAMYWYRQDPGQGLRLIYYSQIVNDFQKGDIAEGYSVSREKKESFPLTVTSAQKNPTAFYLCASSIWRNQPQHFGDGTRLSIL.

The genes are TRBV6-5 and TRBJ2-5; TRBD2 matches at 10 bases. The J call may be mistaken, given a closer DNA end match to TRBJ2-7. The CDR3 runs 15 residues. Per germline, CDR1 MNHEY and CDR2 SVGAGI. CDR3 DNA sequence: TGTGCCAGCAGTCCCCGGGTAGCGGGAGGAAACGAGCAGTACTTC. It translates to CASSPRVAGGNEQYF.

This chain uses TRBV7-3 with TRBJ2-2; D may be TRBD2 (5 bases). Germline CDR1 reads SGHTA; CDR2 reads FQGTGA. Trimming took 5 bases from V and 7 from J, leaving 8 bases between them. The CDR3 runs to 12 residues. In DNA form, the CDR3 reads TGTGCCAGCAGCCCCCGGGGCGGGGAGCTGTTTTTT. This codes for CASSPRGGELFF.

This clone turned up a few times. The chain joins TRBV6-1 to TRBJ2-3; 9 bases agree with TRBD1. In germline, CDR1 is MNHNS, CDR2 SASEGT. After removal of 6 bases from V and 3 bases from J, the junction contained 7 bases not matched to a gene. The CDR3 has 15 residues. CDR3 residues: CASRTGQGVTDTQYF. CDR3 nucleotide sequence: TGTGCCAGCAGGACGGGACAGGGCGTTACAGATACGCAGTATTTT.

The CDR3: CASSFPSGTGIHEQYF. The CDR3 nucleotides read TGTGCCAGCAGTTTTCCTTCCGGGACAGGGATCCACGAGCAGTACTTC. The chain recombines TRBV28 with TRBJ2-7; 9 nucleotides align to TRBD1. CDR1 MDHEN and CDR2 SYDVKM come from the germline V gene. The V gene end was trimmed by 3 bases and the J gene end by 5 bases; junction bases not matched to a gene: 11. This CDR3 spans 16 amino acids.

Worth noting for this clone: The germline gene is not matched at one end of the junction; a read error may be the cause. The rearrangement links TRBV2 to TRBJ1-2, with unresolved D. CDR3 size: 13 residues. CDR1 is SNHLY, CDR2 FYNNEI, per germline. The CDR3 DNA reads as TGTGCCAGCAGTGAACGGGGAGCGGCTGGCTACCCCTTC. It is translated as CASSERGAAGYPF. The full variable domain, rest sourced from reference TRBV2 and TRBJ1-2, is EPEVTQTPSHQVTQMGQEVILRCVPISNHLYFYWYRQILGQKVEFLVSFYNNEISEKSEIFDDQFSVERPDGSNFTLKIRSTKLEDSAMYFCASSERGAAGYPFGSGTRLTVV.

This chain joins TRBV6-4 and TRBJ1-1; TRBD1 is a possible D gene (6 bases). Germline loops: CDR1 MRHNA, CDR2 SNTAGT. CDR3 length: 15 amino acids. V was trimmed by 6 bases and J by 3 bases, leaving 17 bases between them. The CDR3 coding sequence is TGTGCCAGCAGCGCCCTGGGGGGGCGATACACTGAAGCTTTCTTT. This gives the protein CASSALGGRYTEAFF.

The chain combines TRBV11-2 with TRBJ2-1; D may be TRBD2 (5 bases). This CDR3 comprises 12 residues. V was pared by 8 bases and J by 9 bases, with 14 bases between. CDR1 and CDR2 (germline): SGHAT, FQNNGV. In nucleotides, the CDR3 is TGTGCCAGCGGGAGCAGAGGGTGTGAGCAGTTCTTC. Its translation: CASGSRGCEQFF.

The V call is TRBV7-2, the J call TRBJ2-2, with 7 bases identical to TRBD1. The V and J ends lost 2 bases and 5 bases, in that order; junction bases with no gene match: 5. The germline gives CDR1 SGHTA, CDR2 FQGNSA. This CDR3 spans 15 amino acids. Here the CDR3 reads CASSLLYRGTGELFF. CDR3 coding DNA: TGTGCCAGCAGCTTATTATACAGGGGTACCGGGGAGCTGTTTTTT.

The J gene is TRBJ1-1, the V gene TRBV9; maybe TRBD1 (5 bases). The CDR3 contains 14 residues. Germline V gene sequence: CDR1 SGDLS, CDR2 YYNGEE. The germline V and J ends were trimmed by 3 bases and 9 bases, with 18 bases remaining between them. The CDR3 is CASSASDTNQKAFF. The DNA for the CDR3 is TGTGCCAGCAGCGCGTCGGACACCAACCAAAAAGCTTTCTTT.